Following are 10 T cell receptor beta chains from one sample sequenced in a study of blood T cell repertoires in COVID-19. Only in-frame clones appear in the TCRdb table, and some are missing; sequencing was by immunoSEQ multiplex PCR. The data contain 330,000 or so clones, 92% of them seen just once; the ten biggest clones take up less than 20%. Sequenced input: PBMCs or T cells enriched from blood (not recorded which). These receptor sequences come from a woman in her thirties who had recovered from COVID-19.

The chain recombines TRBV7-9 with TRBJ2-7; a possible D gene is TRBD1 (5 bases). From germline, CDR1 is SEHNR and CDR2 FQNEAQ (reference sequence). This CDR3 contains 12 residues. Trimming removed 5 bases from V and 8 bases from J, with 13 bases in between. CDR3 in DNA: TGTGCCAGCAGCGTAAGTAGACAGAAGCAGTACTTC. Amino acid sequence: CASSVSRQKQYF.

The genes are TRBV7-8 and TRBJ2-2; D may be TRBD2 (6 bases). Trimming pared 5 bases from V and 7 bases from J, leaving 14 bases between. Germline values: CDR1 SGHVS, CDR2 FQNEAQ. This CDR3 comprises 14 residues. CDR3 sequence: CASSRDRRVGELFF. CDR3 nucleotides: TGTGCCAGCAGCCGAGATCGGAGGGTCGGGGAGCTGTTTTTT.

The CDR3: CASSLGTGTINEQFF. The CDR3, as DNA: TGTGCCAGCAGCTTAGGGACAGGGACAATAAATGAGCAGTTCTTC. The chain couples TRBV7-2 to TRBJ2-1, with 8 bases aligning to TRBD1. Germline V gene sequence: CDR1 SGHTA, CDR2 FQGNSA. The CDR3 consists of 15 residues. V trimming: 1 base; J trimming: 7 bases; junction bases outside the gene matches: 6.

The rearrangement uses TRBV7-2 and TRBJ1-1, with TRBD1 identical over 8 bases. The CDR3 covers 14 residues. Trimming at V came to 5 bases and at J to 5 bases, leaving 7 bases not matched to a gene. Looked up from germline, CDR1 is SGHTA and CDR2 is FQGNSA. CDR3 in amino acids: CASSPDRAQTEAFF. CDR3 coding DNA: TGTGCCAGCAGCCCGGACAGGGCACAAACTGAAGCTTTCTTT.

The chain couples TRBV15 to TRBJ1-4, with a possible D match to TRBD1 (5 bases). Trimming pared 2 bases from V and 2 bases from J, leaving 15 bases between. Germline CDR1 is LNHNV and CDR2 is YYDKDF (reference sequence). The CDR3 length is 17 residues. The CDR3 nucleotides are TGTGCCACCAGCAGATCAGGGCCGGTAGTGACTAATGAAAAACTGTTTTTT. The encoded protein is CATSRSGPVVTNEKLFF.

This clone was recorded once. The chain employs TRBV4-1 and TRBJ2-5, with unresolved D. There are 16 residues in the CDR3. V shed 2 bases and J shed 1 base, with 14 bases lying between them. Germline V gene lookup returns CDR1 MGHRA and CDR2 YSYEKL. The CDR3 sequence: CASSQPGRLLQETQYF. The CDR3 nucleotides read TGCGCCAGCAGCCAACCCGGCAGACTCCTCCAAGAGACCCAGTACTTC.

The CDR3 DNA sequence: TGTGCCAGCAGCAGCGACAGATACGAGCAGTACTTC. This encodes CASSSDRYEQYF. The J gene is TRBJ2-7, the V gene TRBV13, with a weak D call TRBD1 (5 bases). V dropped 5 bases and J dropped 4 bases, with 9 bases sitting between them. The CDR3 is 12 residues long. Looked up from germline, CDR1 is PRHDT and CDR2 is FYEKMQ (reference sequence).

This sequence joins TRBV4-2 and TRBJ2-3, with D tentatively TRBD2 (6 bases). Germline CDR1 reads LGHNA; CDR2 reads YNFKEQ. CDR3 length: 15 residues. Trimming stripped 5 bases from V and 3 bases from J, with 15 bases between. The CDR3 reads CASSARDLRTDTQYF. The CDR3, as DNA: TGTGCCAGCAGCGCCCGGGACTTAAGGACAGATACGCAGTATTTT.

The chain combines TRBV7-2 with TRBJ1-6; the match to TRBD1 covers 10 bases. Losses at the gene ends were 5 bases for V and 8 bases for J; bases not matched to a gene: 6. Per germline, CDR1 SGHTA and CDR2 FQGNSA. This CDR3 is built from 15 residues. This CDR3 reads CASSRGDRGYSPLHF. The CDR3 DNA follows: TGTGCCAGCAGCAGGGGGGACAGGGGTTATTCACCCCTCCACTTT.

The chain couples TRBV24-1 to TRBJ2-1; TRBD2 agrees at 7 bases. The germline V gene encodes CDR1 KGHDR and CDR2 SFDVKD. CDR3 size: 15 residues. V dropped 9 bases and J dropped 4; count of bases not matched to a gene: 11. The CDR3 region is CATSDPSGPYNEQFF. The DNA for the CDR3 is TGTGCCACCTCCGACCCTAGCGGTCCTTACAATGAGCAGTTCTTC.